The 7 T cell receptor beta chains reported below all come from one sample, sequenced in a study of vaccination effects on CD4 cells after COVID-19. Produced via immunoSEQ multiplex PCR; TCRdb's table is partial and in-frame only. The sample records over 45,000 clones, approximately 70% being singletons. No cognate antigen is known for these TCRs. Isolating CD4+ T cells followed less than 11 days of culture. Sequences were derived from CD4+ T cells from PBMCs cultured without peptide, sampled before COVID-19 vaccination. The receptors derive from a human donor who received a COVID-19 vaccine.

In its sample, this clone was seen once. This chain links TRBV19 with TRBJ1-1, with a possible D match to TRBD1 (6 bases). V shed 4 bases and J shed 7 bases, with 10 bases lying between them. The CDR3 sequence is 12 residues long. CDR1 LNHDA and CDR2 SQIVND come from the germline V gene (reference sequence). The CDR3 sequence is CASSSRTDEAFF. CDR3 DNA: TGTGCCAGTAGTAGCCGGACAGATGAAGCTTTCTTT.

This rearrangement joins TRBV12-3 or TRBV12-4 to TRBJ1-2; 10 positions agree with TRBD1. The CDR3 consists of 13 residues. J lost 0 bases, V lost 8 bases, and 0 bases had no gene match. The CDR3 protein is CASGQGANYGYTF. CDR3 nucleotides: TGTGCCAGCGGACAGGGGGCTAACTATGGCTACACCTTC.

The CDR3 protein is CASRHRGITEAFF. CDR3 coding DNA: TGTGCCTCAAGACACAGGGGGATCACTGAAGCTTTCTTT. The chain recombines TRBV30 with TRBJ1-1; 8 bases are shared with TRBD1. J was trimmed by 4 bases and V by 7 bases; bases with no gene match: 8. The CDR3 contains 13 residues. CDR1 GTSNPN and CDR2 SVGIG come from the germline V gene (reference sequence).

The chain links TRBV12-3 or TRBV12-4 to TRBJ1-6; D is undetermined. This CDR3 contains 12 residues. V was clipped by 4 bases and J by 7 bases, with 5 bases between them. The CDR3 DNA reads TGTGCCAGCAGTTGGCCCAATTCACCCCTCCACTTT. Its translation: CASSWPNSPLHF.

The chain recombines TRBV28 with TRBJ2-4, with TRBD2 as a possible D gene (5 bases). The CDR3 has 18 amino acids. The germline V gene encodes CDR1 MDHEN and CDR2 SYDVKM. Trimming removed 2 bases at V and 0 bases at J, with 17 bases between. In DNA form, the CDR3 reads TGTGCCAGCAGTTTAGAGGGAACGGGCCCGATAGCCAAAAACATTCAGTACTTC. Protein product: CASSLEGTGPIAKNIQYF.

V is TRBV5-6 and J is TRBJ2-3, with TRBD2 matching over 8 bases. J lost 3 bases, V lost 1 base, and 4 bases had no gene match. CDR3 size: 15 residues. CDR1 and CDR2 (germline): SGHDT, YYEEEE. This CDR3 reads CASSLRGGRTDTQYF. The CDR3 DNA reads TGTGCCAGCAGCTTGCGGGGGGGGAGGACAGATACGCAGTATTTT.

J is TRBJ1-2 and V is TRBV11-1; TRBD1 matches 7 bases. The CDR3 loop spans 15 amino acids. V lost 7 bases and J lost 8; bases outside the gene matches: 16. Germline values: CDR1 SGHAT, CDR2 FQDESV (reference sequence). CDR3 region: CASTETTGTPRGYTF. As DNA, the CDR3 is TGTGCCAGCACCGAAACGACAGGGACCCCTAGGGGCTACACCTTC.